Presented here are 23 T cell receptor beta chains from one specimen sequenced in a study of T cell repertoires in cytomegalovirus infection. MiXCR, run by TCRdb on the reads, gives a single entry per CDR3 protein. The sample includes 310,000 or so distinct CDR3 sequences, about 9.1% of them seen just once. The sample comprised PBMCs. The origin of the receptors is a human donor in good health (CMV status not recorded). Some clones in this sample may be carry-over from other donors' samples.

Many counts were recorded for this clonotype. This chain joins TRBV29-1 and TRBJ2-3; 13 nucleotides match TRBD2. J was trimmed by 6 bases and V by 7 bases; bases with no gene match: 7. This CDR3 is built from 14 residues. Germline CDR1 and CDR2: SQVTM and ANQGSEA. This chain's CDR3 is CSARTSGGPDTQYF. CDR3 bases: TGCAGCGCCAGGACTAGCGGGGGTCCCGATACGCAGTATTTT.

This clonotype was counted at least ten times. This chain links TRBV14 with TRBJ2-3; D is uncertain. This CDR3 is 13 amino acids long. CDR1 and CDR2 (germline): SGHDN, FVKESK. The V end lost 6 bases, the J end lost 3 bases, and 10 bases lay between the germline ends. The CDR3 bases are TGTGCCAGCAGGGCTAGGATGACAGATACGCAGTATTTT. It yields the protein CASRARMTDTQYF.

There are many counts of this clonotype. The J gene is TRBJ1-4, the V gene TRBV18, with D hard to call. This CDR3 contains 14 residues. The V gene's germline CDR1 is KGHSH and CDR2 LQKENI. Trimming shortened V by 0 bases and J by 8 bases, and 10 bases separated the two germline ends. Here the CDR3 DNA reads TGTGCCAGCTCACCACCGGCGGCGCGGGAAAAACTGTTTTTT. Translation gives CASSPPAAREKLFF.

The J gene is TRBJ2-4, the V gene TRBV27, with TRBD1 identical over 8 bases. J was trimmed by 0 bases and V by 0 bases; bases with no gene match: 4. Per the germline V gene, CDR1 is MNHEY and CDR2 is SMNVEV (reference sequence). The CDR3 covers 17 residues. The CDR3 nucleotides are TGTGCCAGCAGTTTATCGGGGACAGGCCAAGCCAAAAACATTCAGTACTTC. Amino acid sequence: CASSLSGTGQAKNIQYF.

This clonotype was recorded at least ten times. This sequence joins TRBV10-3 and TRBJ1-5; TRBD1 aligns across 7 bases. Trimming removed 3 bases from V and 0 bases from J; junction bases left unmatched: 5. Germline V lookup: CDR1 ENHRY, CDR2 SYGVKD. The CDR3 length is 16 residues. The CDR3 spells CAISDRQGLSNQPQHF. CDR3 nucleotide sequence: TGTGCCATCAGTGACCGACAGGGTCTTAGCAATCAGCCCCAGCATTTT.

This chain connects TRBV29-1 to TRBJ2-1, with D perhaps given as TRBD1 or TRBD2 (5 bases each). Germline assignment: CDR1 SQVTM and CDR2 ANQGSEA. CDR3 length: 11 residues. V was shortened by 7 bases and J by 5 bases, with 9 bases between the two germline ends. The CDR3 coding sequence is TGCAGCGGTGGGGGAAACAATGAGCAGTTCTTC. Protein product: CSGGGNNEQFF.

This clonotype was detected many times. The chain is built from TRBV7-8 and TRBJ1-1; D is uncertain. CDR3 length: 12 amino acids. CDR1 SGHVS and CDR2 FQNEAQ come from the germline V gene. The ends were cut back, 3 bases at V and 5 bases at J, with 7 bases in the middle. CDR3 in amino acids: CASSFRQTEAFF. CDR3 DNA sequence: TGTGCCAGCAGCTTCCGGCAGACTGAAGCTTTCTTT. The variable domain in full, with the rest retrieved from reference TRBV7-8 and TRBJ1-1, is GAGVSQSPRYKVAKRGQDVALRCDPISGHVSLFWYQQALGQGPEFLTYFQNEAQLDKSGLPSDRFFAERPEGSVSTLKIQRTQQEDSAVYLCASSFRQTEAFFGQGTRLTVV.

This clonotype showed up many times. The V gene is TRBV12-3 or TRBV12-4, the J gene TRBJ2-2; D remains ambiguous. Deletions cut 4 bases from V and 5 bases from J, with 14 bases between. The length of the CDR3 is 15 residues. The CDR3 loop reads CASSSGVRGTGELFF. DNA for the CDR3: TGTGCCAGCAGTTCTGGGGTGCGTGGTACCGGGGAGCTGTTTTTT.

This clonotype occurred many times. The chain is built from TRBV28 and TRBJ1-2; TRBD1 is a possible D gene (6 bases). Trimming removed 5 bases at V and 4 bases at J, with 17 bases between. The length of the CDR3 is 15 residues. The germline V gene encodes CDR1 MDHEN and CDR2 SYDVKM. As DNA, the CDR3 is TGTGCCAGCAGTACCTCGCCAGGGGTTTTCTATGGCTACACCTTC. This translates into CASSTSPGVFYGYTF.

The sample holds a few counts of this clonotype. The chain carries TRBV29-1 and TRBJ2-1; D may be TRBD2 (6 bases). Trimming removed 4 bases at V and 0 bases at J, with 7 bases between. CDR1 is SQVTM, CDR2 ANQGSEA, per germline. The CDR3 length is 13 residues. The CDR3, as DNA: TGCAGCGTTGGGGGGGACTCCTACAATGAGCAGTTCTTC. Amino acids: CSVGGDSYNEQFF.

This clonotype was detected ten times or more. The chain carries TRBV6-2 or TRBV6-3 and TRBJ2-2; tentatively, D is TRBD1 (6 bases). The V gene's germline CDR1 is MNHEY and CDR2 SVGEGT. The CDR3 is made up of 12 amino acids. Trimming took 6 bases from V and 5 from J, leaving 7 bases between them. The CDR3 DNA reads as TGTGCCAGCAGGGGACAAACCGGGGAGCTGTTTTTT. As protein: CASRGQTGELFF.

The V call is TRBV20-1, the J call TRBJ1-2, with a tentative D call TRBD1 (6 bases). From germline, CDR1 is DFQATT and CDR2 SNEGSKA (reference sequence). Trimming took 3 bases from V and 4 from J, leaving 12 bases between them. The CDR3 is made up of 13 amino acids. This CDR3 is CSASTDRTYGYTF. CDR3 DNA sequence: TGCAGTGCTAGTACGGACAGAACCTATGGCTACACCTTC.

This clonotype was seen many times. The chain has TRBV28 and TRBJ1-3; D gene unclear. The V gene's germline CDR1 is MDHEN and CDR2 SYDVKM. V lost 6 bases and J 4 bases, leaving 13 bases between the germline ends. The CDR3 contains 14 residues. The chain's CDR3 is CASSSLSMGNTIYF. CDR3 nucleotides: TGTGCCAGCAGCTCGCTATCGATGGGAAACACCATATATTTT. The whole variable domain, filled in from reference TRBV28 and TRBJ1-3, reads DVKVTQSSRYLVKRTGEKVFLECVQDMDHENMFWYRQDPGLGLRLIYFSYDVKMKEKGDIPEGYSVSREKKERFSLILESASTNQTSMYLCASSSLSMGNTIYFGEGSWLTVV.

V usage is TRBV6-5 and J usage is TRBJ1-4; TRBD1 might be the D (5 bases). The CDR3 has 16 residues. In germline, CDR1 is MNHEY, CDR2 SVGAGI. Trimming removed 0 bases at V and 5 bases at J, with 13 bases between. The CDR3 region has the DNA TGTGCCAGCAGTTACTCAAGAAGGGGCACGAATGAAAAACTGTTTTTT. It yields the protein CASSYSRRGTNEKLFF.

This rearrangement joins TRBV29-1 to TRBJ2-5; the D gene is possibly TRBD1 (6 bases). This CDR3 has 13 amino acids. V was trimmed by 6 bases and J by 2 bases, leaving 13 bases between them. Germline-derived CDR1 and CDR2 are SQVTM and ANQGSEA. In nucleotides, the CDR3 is TGCAGCGTCACGGGACAAATACAAGAGACCCAGTACTTC. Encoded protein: CSVTGQIQETQYF.

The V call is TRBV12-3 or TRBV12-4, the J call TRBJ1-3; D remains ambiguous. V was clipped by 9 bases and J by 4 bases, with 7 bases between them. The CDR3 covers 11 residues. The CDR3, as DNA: TGTGCCAGTCGGTTAGGAAACACCATATATTTT. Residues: CASRLGNTIYF.

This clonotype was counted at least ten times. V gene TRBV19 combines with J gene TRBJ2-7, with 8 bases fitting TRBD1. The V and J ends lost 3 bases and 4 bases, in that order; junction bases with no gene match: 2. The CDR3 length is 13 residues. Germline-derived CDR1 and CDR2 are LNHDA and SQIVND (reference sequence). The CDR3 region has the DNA TGTGCCAGTAGTATCGGGACAGGTTACGAGCAGTACTTC. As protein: CASSIGTGYEQYF. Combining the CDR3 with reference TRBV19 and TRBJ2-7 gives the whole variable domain DGGITQSPKYLFRKEGQNVTLSCEQNLNHDAMYWYRQDPGQGLRLIYYSQIVNDFQKGDIAEGYSVSREKKESFPLTVTSAQKNPTAFYLCASSIGTGYEQYFGPGTRLTVT.

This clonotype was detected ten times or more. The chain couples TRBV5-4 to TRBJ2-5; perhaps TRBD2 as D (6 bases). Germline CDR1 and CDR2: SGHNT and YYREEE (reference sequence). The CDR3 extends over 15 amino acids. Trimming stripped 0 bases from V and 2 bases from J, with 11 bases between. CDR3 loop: CASSLETGEQETQYF. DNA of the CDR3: TGTGCCAGCAGCTTGGAAACGGGGGAACAAGAGACCCAGTACTTC.

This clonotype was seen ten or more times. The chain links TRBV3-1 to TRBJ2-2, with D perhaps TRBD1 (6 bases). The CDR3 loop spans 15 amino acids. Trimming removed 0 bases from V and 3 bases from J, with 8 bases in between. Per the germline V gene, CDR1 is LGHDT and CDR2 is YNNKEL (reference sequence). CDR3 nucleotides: TGTGCCAGCAGCCAAGACAGGGGTCACACCGGGGAGCTGTTTTTT. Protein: CASSQDRGHTGELFF.

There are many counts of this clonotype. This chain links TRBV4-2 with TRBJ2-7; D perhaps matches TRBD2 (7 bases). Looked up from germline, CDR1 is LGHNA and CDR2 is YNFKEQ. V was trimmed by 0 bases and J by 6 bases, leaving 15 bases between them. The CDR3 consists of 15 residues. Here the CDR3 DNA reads TGTGCCAGCAGCCAAGATGTAGGGGGGGCATCCGAGCAGTACTTC. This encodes CASSQDVGGASEQYF.

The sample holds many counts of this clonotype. The CDR3 loop is CASSRGTQPQHF. The CDR3 nucleotides read TGTGCCAGCAGCCGGGGGACGCAGCCCCAGCATTTT. J is TRBJ1-5 and V is TRBV5-6; D possibly corresponds to TRBD1 (5 bases). The CDR3 covers 12 residues. The germline gives CDR1 SGHDT, CDR2 YYEEEE. Trimming pared 4 bases from V and 7 bases from J, leaving 9 bases between.

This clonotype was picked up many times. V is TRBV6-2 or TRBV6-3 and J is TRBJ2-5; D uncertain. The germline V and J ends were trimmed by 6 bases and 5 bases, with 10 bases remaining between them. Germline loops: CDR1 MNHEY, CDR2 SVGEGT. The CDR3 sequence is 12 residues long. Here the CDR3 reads CASSTSMETQYF. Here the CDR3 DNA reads TGTGCCAGCAGCACCTCGATGGAGACCCAGTACTTC.

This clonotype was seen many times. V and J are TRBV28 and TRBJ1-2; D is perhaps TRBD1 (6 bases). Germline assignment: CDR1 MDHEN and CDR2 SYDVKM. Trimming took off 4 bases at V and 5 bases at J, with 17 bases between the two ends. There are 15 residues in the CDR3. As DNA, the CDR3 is TGTGCCAGCAGTTCGCCCGGGGGGCCAGGGTATGGCTACACCTTC. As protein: CASSSPGGPGYGYTF.